These 2 T cell receptor beta chains were sequenced from one sample in a study of blood T cell repertoires in COVID-19. The protocol was immunoSEQ multiplex PCR, while the TCRdb copy is restricted to in-frame clones and leaves out a portion. The sample records more than 95,000 clones, about 90% being singletons. Sequenced material: peripheral blood. These receptors all stem from a man between 65 and 79 years old who had recovered from COVID-19.

This chain links TRBV2 with TRBJ1-6; D gene uncertain. The V gene lost 4 bases and the J gene lost 7 bases, with 14 bases spanning the gap. Germline V gene sequence: CDR1 SNHLY, CDR2 FYNNEI. The CDR3 has 15 residues. The CDR3 spells CASSASLGLNSPLHF. The CDR3 nucleotides read TGTGCCAGCAGTGCGAGCCTCGGACTGAATTCACCCCTCCACTTT.

The chain carries TRBV5-6 and TRBJ2-3; 8 bases are shared with TRBD1. The CDR3 is 16 amino acids. Germline V gives CDR1 SGHDT, CDR2 YYEEEE. J was trimmed by 1 base and V by 1 base; bases with no gene match: 5. The CDR3 loop reads CASSLSPGQGTDTQYF. The CDR3 DNA follows: TGTGCCAGCAGCTTGTCTCCGGGACAGGGCACAGATACGCAGTATTTT.